The entry below describes one TCR beta chain. The antigen remains unidentified. Sequencing was performed with immunoSEQ multiplex PCR; in TCRdb, only in-frame clones are kept and a portion is missing. In the table there are 40,000 to 50,000 clones, about 77% of which are singletons. This specimen comes from a study of neoadjuvant anti-PD-1 for oral cavity cancer. Whole-study context: Most patients had three to four biweekly doses of 3 mg/kg nivolumab before resection.

Time point reported: after neoadjuvant nivolumab, at surgical resection. Blood cells were analyzed directly, without culture or expansion. This CDR3 has 13 amino acids. V was pared by 4 bases and J by 5 bases, with 11 bases between. Per germline, CDR1 MNHEY and CDR2 SVGAGI. Study-level findings and limits: Treg/Th17 ratio rose with pretreatment blood and fell with post-treatment tumor TCRbeta clonality.

This receptor was identified in a person between 35 and 79 years old with oral cavity squamous cell carcinoma. This material consisted of PBMCs, taken after nivolumab (anti-PD-1) treatment. V gene TRBV6-5 combines with J gene TRBJ1-1; D possibly corresponds to TRBD1 (5 bases). CDR3 DNA sequence: TGTGCCAGCAGTTCTCAGGGTTTTACTGAAGCTTTCTTT. Its translation is CASSSQGFTEAFF.